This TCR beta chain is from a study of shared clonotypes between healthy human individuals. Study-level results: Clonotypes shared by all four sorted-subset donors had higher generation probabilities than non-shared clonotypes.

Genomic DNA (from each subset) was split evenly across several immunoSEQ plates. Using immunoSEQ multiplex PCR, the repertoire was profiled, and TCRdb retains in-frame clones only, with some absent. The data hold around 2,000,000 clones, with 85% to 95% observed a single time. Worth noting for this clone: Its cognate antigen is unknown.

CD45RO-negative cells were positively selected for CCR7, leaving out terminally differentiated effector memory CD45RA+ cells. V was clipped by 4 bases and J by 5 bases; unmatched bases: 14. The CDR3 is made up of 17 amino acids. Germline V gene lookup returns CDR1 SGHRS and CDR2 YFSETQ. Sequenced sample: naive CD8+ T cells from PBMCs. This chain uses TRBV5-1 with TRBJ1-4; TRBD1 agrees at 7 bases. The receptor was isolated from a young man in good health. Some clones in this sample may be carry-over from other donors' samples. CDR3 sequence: CASSLVGFGTANEKLFF. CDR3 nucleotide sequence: TGCGCCAGCAGCCTAGTCGGGTTCGGGACAGCAAATGAAAAACTGTTTTTT.